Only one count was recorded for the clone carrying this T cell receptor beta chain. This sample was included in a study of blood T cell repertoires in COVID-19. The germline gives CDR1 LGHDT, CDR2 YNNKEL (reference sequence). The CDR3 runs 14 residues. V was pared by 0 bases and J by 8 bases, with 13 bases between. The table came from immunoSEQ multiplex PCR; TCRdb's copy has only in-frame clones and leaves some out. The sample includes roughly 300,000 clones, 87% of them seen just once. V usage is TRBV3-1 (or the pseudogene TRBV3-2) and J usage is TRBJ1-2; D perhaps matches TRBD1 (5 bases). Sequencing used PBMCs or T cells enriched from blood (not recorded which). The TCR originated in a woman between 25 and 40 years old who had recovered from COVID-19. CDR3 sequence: CASSQDGGEDGYTF. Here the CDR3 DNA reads TGTGCCAGCAGCCAAGACGGGGGGGAAGACGGCTACACCTTC.